The 15 T cell receptor beta chains below all came from one sample that was sequenced in a study of vaccination effects on CD4 cells after COVID-19. Their antigen targets remain unknown. The ViraFEST assay expanded antigen-specific CD4+ T cells with viral peptide pools before sequencing. Scientists isolated CD4+ T cells after a roughly 10-day culture period ended. Vaccine recipients had no previous SARS-CoV-2 infection; their nucleocapsid antibodies were negative. Assay: immunoSEQ multiplex PCR; the TCRdb copy retains only in-frame clones and omits some. Here the sample spans 20,000 to 25,000 clones, over 65% being singletons. Sequenced here: CD4+ T cells from PBMCs cultured with HCoV-NL63 spike peptides, sampled before COVID-19 vaccination. The receptors here all came from a human donor who received a COVID-19 vaccine.

This chain joins TRBV7-9 and TRBJ2-1; TRBD2 agrees at 16 bases. The CDR3 contains 17 residues. Unmatched junction bases numbered 10, after V lost 4 bases and J lost 10 bases. Per germline, CDR1 SEHNR and CDR2 FQNEAQ (reference sequence). The CDR3 nucleotides read TGTGCCAGCAGCTCCGCCGGGACTAGCGGGGGGGCCTGGGAGCAGTTCTTC. It encodes CASSSAGTSGGAWEQFF.

This clone was picked up a small number of times. V and J are TRBV27 and TRBJ2-3; possible D gene TRBD1, 5 bases. Per germline, CDR1 MNHEY and CDR2 SMNVEV (reference sequence). The CDR3 consists of 14 residues. Trimming pared 4 bases from V and 2 bases from J, leaving 10 bases between. For the CDR3, the DNA is TGTGCCAGCAGTTGGGGCGGCACCACAGATACGCAGTATTTT. It specifies CASSWGGTTDTQYF.

This clone was seen only a few times. This chain connects TRBV5-1 to TRBJ1-6, with a weak D call TRBD1 (5 bases). This CDR3 comprises 15 residues. Trimming shortened V by 1 base and J by 5 bases, and 10 bases separated the two germline ends. Germline values: CDR1 SGHRS, CDR2 YFSETQ. The DNA for the CDR3 is TGCGCCAGCAGCTTGACTGCACAGGATAATTCACCCCTCCACTTT. It encodes CASSLTAQDNSPLHF. The full variable domain, its missing parts supplied by reference TRBV5-1 and TRBJ1-6, is KAGVTQTPRYLIKTRGQQVTLSCSPISGHRSVSWYQQTPGQGLQFLFEYFSETQRNKGNFPGRFSGRQFSNSRSEMNVSTLELGDSALYLCASSLTAQDNSPLHFGNGTRLTVT.

The rearrangement joins TRBV6-5 to TRBJ2-5, with 7 bases fitting TRBD1. The CDR3 length is 13 residues. After removal of 4 bases from V and 7 bases from J, the junction contained 6 bases not matched to a gene. Germline CDR1 MNHEY, CDR2 SVGAGI. The DNA for the CDR3 is TGTGCCAGCAGTTCAGGGGGTACTAGGACCCAGTACTTC. Amino acids: CASSSGGTRTQYF.

V is TRBV14 and J is TRBJ2-1; unclear D gene. Trimming pared 0 bases from V and 8 bases from J, leaving 8 bases between. Germline lookup yields CDR1 SGHDN and CDR2 FVKESK. The CDR3 sequence is 13 residues long. CDR3 amino acids: CASSQDGFYEQFF. As DNA, the CDR3 is TGTGCCAGCAGCCAAGATGGGTTCTATGAGCAGTTCTTC.

The V call is TRBV6-7, the J call TRBJ2-3; D may match TRBD1 or TRBD2 (5 bases each). TRBV6-7 is filed as an ORF, its function uncertain. The CDR3 covers 16 residues. Trimming removed 6 bases at V and 0 bases at J, with 16 bases between. In DNA form, the CDR3 reads TGTGCCAGCAGCTTCCCTTGGGGCGGGAGCACAGATACGCAGTATTTT. Its protein product is CASSFPWGGSTDTQYF.

V and J are TRBV27 and TRBJ1-5, with 8 bases lining up with TRBD1. J was trimmed by 1 base and V by 5 bases; bases with no gene match: 4. CDR1 and CDR2 (germline): MNHEY, SMNVEV (reference sequence). The CDR3 covers 15 residues. The CDR3 DNA is TGTGCCAGCAGTCTAGGACAGGGAAGCAATCAGCCCCAGCATTTT. It yields the protein CASSLGQGSNQPQHF.

This chain uses TRBV7-8 with TRBJ2-1; 7 bases agree with TRBD1. CDR1 SGHVS and CDR2 FQNEAQ come from the germline V gene. The CDR3 covers 15 residues. V was clipped by 5 bases and J by 10 bases; unmatched bases: 14. The CDR3 DNA reads TGTGCCAGCAGCCAGGACGTCTCGGGGACAGAGGAGCAGTTCTTC. Translated, it gives CASSQDVSGTEEQFF.

The chain joins TRBV5-4 to TRBJ2-3, with TRBD2 matching 14 bases. Germline V gives CDR1 SGHNT, CDR2 YYREEE (reference sequence). The CDR3 sequence is 16 residues long. Trimming removed 3 bases from V and 5 bases from J; junction bases left unmatched: 5. The CDR3 coding sequence is TGTGCCAGCAGCTCTCGACTAGCGGGAGGGAGAGATACGCAGTATTTT. It encodes CASSSRLAGGRDTQYF.

V and J are TRBV18 and TRBJ2-5; D gene uncertain. With 4 bases removed from V and 5 bases from J, the gap between germline ends came to 11 bases. The CDR3 loop spans 13 amino acids. Germline V gene sequence: CDR1 KGHSH, CDR2 LQKENI. In DNA form, the CDR3 reads TGTGCCAGCTCACGCAGTGGGCTCGAGACCCAGTACTTC. It yields the protein CASSRSGLETQYF.

The chain employs TRBV6-5 and TRBJ1-4, with TRBD1 identical over 7 bases. With V trimmed by 4 bases and J by 4 bases, 6 bases remained unmatched. CDR1 and CDR2 (germline): MNHEY, SVGAGI. The CDR3 length is 15 residues. The CDR3 nucleotides are TGTGCCAGCAGTTTAACAGGGGCGGGTAATGAAAAACTGTTTTTT. Amino acids: CASSLTGAGNEKLFF.

This chain uses TRBV13 with TRBJ2-5; tentatively, D is TRBD2 (6 bases). CDR3 size: 12 residues. V lost 6 bases and J lost 14, with 19 bases in between. CDR1 and CDR2 from the germline V gene are PRHDT and FYEKMQ (reference sequence). The CDR3 bases are TGTGCCAGCAGTTTTACTACAGGAGGGATCTACTTC. This encodes CASSFTTGGIYF.

This sequence joins TRBV2 and TRBJ2-1, with 9 bases identical to TRBD2. Trimming at V came to 6 bases and at J to 6 bases, leaving 6 bases not matched to a gene. The CDR3 has 14 amino acids. Germline-derived CDR1 and CDR2 are SNHLY and FYNNEI. The CDR3: CASRETSGRNEQFF. The DNA for the CDR3 is TGTGCCAGCAGGGAAACTAGCGGGCGCAATGAGCAGTTCTTC.

The chain couples TRBV11-2 to TRBJ2-7; 8 bases agree with TRBD1. Per germline, CDR1 SGHAT and CDR2 FQNNGV. The V gene end was trimmed by 6 bases and the J gene end by 3 bases; junction bases not matched to a gene: 10. The CDR3 covers 15 residues. CDR3 nucleotides: TGTGCCAGCAGTCCAATCGGGACAGGTATCTACGAGCAGTACTTC. Its translation is CASSPIGTGIYEQYF.

This sequence joins TRBV10-2 and TRBJ2-2; 9 nucleotides match TRBD1. The CDR3 is 15 residues long. Looked up from germline, CDR1 is WSHSY and CDR2 is SAAADI. The V segment lost 5 bases and the J segment 5 bases; nucleotides outside the gene matches: 6. The CDR3 protein is CASSPGTGLTGELFF. The CDR3 DNA sequence: TGCGCCAGCAGTCCCGGGACAGGGTTAACCGGGGAGCTGTTTTTT.